This T cell receptor beta chain was documented in a study of cytomegalovirus exposure and HLA in healthy donors. This CDR3 spans 14 amino acids. V lost 3 bases and J lost 2, with 8 bases in between. Germline lookup yields CDR1 SGHTA and CDR2 FQGTGA. The PCR was carried out with 60 Vbeta primers and 13 Jbeta primers. Sequencing used immunoSEQ multiplex PCR; TCRdb keeps in-frame clones, though not all of them. The sample holds 150,000 to 200,000 clones, 60% to 85% seen once. The rearrangement uses TRBV7-3 and TRBJ1-3; D gene unclear. Sequenced material: PBMCs. This TCR came from a woman between 40 and 50 years old in good health and CMV-seronegative. For the CDR3, the DNA is TGTGCCAGCAGCTTGGGCTTCCCTGGAAACACCATATATTTT. This sequence encodes CASSLGFPGNTIYF.